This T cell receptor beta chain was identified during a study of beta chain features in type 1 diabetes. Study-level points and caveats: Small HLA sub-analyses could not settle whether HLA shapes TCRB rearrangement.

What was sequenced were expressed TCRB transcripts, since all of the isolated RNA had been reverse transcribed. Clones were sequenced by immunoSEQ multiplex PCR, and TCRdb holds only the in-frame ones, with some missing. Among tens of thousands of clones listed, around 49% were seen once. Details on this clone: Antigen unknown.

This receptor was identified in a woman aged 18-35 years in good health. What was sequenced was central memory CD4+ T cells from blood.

CDR3 DNA: TGTGCCAGTAGTCCGACAGCTACGAACACCGGGGAGCTGTTTTTT. Translating gives CASSPTATNTGELFF. V is TRBV19 and J is TRBJ2-2; maybe TRBD1 (5 bases). Germline CDR1 reads LNHDA; CDR2 reads SQIVND (reference sequence). The CDR3 is made up of 15 amino acids. V lost 5 bases and J lost 0, with 10 bases in between.